One T cell receptor beta chain is described in this entry. With 6 bases clipped from V and 2 bases from J, the junction kept 6 bases outside the gene matches. CDR3 length: 15 amino acids. Germline CDR1 is LNHDA and CDR2 is SQIVND (reference sequence). In the original analysis: Using reference gene primer amplification, nucleated cell counts were estimated. Repertoires were generated with immunoSEQ multiplex PCR, while TCRdb's copy carries only in-frame clones and drops some. That table gives V, J and clone size, and the DNA gave D and trimming. The sample holds hundreds of thousands of clones, about 90% seen once. The data are from a study of blood T cell repertoires in COVID-19. Study overall: Samples came from the United States, Italy and Spain, spanning acute and convalescent COVID-19. PBMCs, B-cell-depleted T cells, or T cells provided the cDNA or gDNA that made up the material.

This sequence was found in a man at least 80 years old with acute or convalescent COVID-19. The sample comprised peripheral blood. V gene TRBV19 combines with J gene TRBJ1-3, with 8 nucleotides matching TRBD1. Here the CDR3 DNA reads TGTGCCAGTAGCCCAGACAGGGGTACTGGAAACACCATATATTTT. Its translation is CASSPDRGTGNTIYF.